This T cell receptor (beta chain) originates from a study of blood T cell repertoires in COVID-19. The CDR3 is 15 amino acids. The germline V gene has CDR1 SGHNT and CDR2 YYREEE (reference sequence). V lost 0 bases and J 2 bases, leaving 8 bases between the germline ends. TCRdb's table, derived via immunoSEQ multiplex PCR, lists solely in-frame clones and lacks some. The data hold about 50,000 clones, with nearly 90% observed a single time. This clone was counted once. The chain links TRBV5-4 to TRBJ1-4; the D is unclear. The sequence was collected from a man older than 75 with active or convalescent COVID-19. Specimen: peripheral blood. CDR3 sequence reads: CASSLGGGTNEKLFF. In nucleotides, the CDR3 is TGTGCCAGCAGCTTGGGGGGAGGTACTAATGAAAAACTGTTTTTT.